This T cell receptor (beta chain) was recovered during a study of T cell responses to AZD1222 COVID-19 vaccine. General study findings and limits: The peak T cell response came first, and repertoires were sampled only after it.

As for this clone: The antigen is not known.

TCRdb's table, derived via immunoSEQ multiplex PCR, lists solely in-frame clones and lacks some. The data show 100,000 to 150,000 clones, around 85% seen once. The CDR3 contains 15 residues. V gave up 3 bases and J gave up 9 bases; unmatched junction bases: 8. Germline CDR1 is LNHDA and CDR2 is SQIVND (reference sequence). The chain couples TRBV19 to TRBJ1-5; 10 positions match TRBD1. This specimen was peripheral blood, taken 28 days after the second AZD1222 dose. This TCR was recovered from an adult who received the AZD1222 COVID-19 vaccine. CDR3 nucleotides: TGTGCCAGTAGTATGGGGACAGGGGAAATTGGGCCCCAGCATTTT. Amino acid sequence: CASSMGTGEIGPQHF.